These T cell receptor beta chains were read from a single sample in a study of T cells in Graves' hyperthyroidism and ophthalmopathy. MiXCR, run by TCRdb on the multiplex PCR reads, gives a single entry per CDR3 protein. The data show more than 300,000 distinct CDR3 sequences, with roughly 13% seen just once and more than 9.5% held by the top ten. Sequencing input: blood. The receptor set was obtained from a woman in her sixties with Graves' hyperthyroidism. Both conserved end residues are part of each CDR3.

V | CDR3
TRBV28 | CASSPDLSSYNEQFF
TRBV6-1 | CASSVSTGTNTEAFF
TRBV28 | CATGGFGQGANEQYF
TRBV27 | CASKILQGAVDTDTQYF
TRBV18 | CASSPTVPGQGLHGYTF
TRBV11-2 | CASSLDVGEDYGYTF
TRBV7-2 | CASSLWGTSGVLGQYF
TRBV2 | CANDRTGQDTQYF
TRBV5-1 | CASSRDRREETQYF
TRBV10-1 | CASSESSSSTDTQYF
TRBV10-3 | CAISGGQGAADTQYF
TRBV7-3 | CASSPGPSTDTQYF